The following is a T cell receptor beta chain sequence with its context. This sample was taken from a study of CD8 T cells in Susac syndrome. TCR beta sequencing covered blood CD8+ and CD4+ T cells. The multiple sclerosis control group was made up of treatment-naive patients with stable or active relapsing-remitting disease. TEMRA cells were FACS-enriched, while CD8+ and CD4+ T cells were negatively isolated. The RNA input was roughly 0.45 to 1 ug, and it was reverse transcribed with random hexamers. Amplification of TCR beta CDR3 was carried out by immunoSEQ multiplex PCR, which covered 54 Vbeta and 13 Jbeta segments. TCRdb re-analysed the immunoSEQ multiplex PCR reads in MiXCR, keeping a single row per CDR3 protein. The data contain 300,000 or so distinct CDR3 sequences, under 95% of them singletons. The material sequenced was CD4+ T cells from PBMCs. The TCR was taken from a human donor with multiple sclerosis.

CDR3 nucleotides: TGTGCCATCAGTGGTTTTCTAGCGGGAGCCGGGGCCAACGTCCTGACTTTC. Residues: CAISGFLAGAGANVLTF. The rearrangement links TRBV10-3 to TRBJ2-6, with 10 bases that match TRBD2. The germline V gene has CDR1 ENHRY and CDR2 SYGVKD. V lost 4 bases to trimming and J lost 4 bases; unmatched junction nucleotides: 7. There are 17 residues in the CDR3.